A selection of T cell receptor beta chains follows, all from one sample in a study of identical twins. TCRdb analysed the 5' RACE reads with MiXCR anew, one entry per CDR3 protein. Of some 900,000 distinct CDR3 sequences in the sample, about 12% were seen once. This sample also appeared in a second study, on yellow fever vaccine responses in identical twins.

The sample taken for sequencing was PBMCs. Every receptor here comes from a young woman in good health. Each CDR3 is given with its conserved first and last residue. A D gene is named only where the DNA matches it firmly. A clone size is listed for some rows: how often the clone was seen (once, few, many), or a class if it is expanded.

>TRBJ2-5|many|TRBD1|TRBV5-1
TGTGCCAGCAGCCCGACAGGGGGCCAAGAGACCCAGTACTTC
CASSPTGGQETQYF
>TRBJ2-1|few|NA|TRBV20-1
TGCAGTGCTGAGGCCCCCTACAATGAGCAGTTCTTC
CSAEAPYNEQFF
>TRBJ2-6|few|TRBD1|TRBV24-1
TGTGCCACCAGTGATAGACAGGGGGAAGAAGATACTGGGGCCAACGTCCTGACTTTC
CATSDRQGEEDTGANVLTF
>TRBJ2-3|NA|NA|TRBV18
TGTGCCAGCTCACGCGACGAATCAGATACGCAGTATTTT
CASSRDESDTQYF
>TRBJ1-5|few|NA|TRBV7-6
TGTGCCAGCAGCTTAGGTCAGGCCGGCAATCAGCCCCAGCATTTT
CASSLGQAGNQPQHF
>TRBJ1-6|NA|TRBD1|TRBV9
TGTGCCAGCAGCGTAGAGGACAGGGTGAATTCACCCCTCCACTTT
CASSVEDRVNSPLHF
>TRBJ2-3|many|NA|TRBV28
TGTGCCAGCAGTTCGGCGGCTGGGACCACAGATACGCAGTATTTT
CASSSAAGTTDTQYF
>TRBJ1-6|few|NA|TRBV18
TGTGCCAGCTCACCAGGAGGGGGGGAAAATTCACCCCTCCACTTT
CASSPGGGENSPLHF
>TRBJ2-2|many|TRBD1|TRBV5-5
TGTGCCAGCAGCTTAAAGGGGGCGACAACCGGGGAGCTGTTTTTT
CASSLKGATTGELFF
>TRBJ2-2|NA|NA|TRBV14
TGTGCCAGCAGGGGGTTGGACACTGCCACCGGGGAGCTGTTTTTT
CASRGLDTATGELFF
>TRBJ2-7|few|NA|TRBV2
TGTGCCAGCAGTGACAAGACAGGCAACTACGAGCAGTACTTC
CASSDKTGNYEQYF
>TRBJ2-2|few|NA|TRBV7-2
TGTGCCAGCATGAGACAGGTTATGACCGGGGAGCTGTTTTTT
CASMRQVMTGELFF
>TRBJ2-2|few|NA|TRBV3-1
TGTGCCAGCAGCCAAGATTCGTCAGAAATTAACACCGGGGAGCTGTTTTTT
CASSQDSSEINTGELFF
>TRBJ1-6|NA|NA|TRBV2
TGTGCCTCGTCTGTACAGCCACTTTCACCCCTCCACTTT
CASSVQPLSPLHF
>TRBJ1-1|NA|NA|TRBV6-1
TGTGCCAGCAGTGACCGCAGGGGGAACACTGAAGCTTTCTTT
CASSDRRGNTEAFF
>TRBJ2-2|NA|NA|TRBV11-2
TGTGCCAGCAGCGATCAGGGGTCCGGGGAGCTGTTTTTT
CASSDQGSGELFF
>TRBJ2-3|NA|TRBD2|TRBV10-1
TGCGCCAGCAGTGAGTTCGGGACTAGCGGGCGAGATACGCAGTATTTT
CASSEFGTSGRDTQYF
>TRBJ2-7|NA|NA|TRBV28
TGTGCCAGCAGTCCTTTGGGGGGGCAGGGGGAGCAGTACTTC
CASSPLGGQGEQYF
>TRBJ2-1|many|NA|TRBV29-1
TGCAGCGTTGAAGAAGGACCGGATGAGCAGTTCTTC
CSVEEGPDEQFF
>TRBJ2-7|NA|TRBD2|TRBV20-1
TGCAGTGCTAGAGCGGTAGCGGGAGACTCCTACGAGCAGTACTTC
CSARAVAGDSYEQYF
>TRBJ1-5|few|NA|TRBV3-1
TGTGCCAGCAGCCAAGATCCCAGGGTAGATCAGCCCCAGCATTTT
CASSQDPRVDQPQHF
>TRBJ1-1|few|TRBD1|TRBV2
TGTGCCAGCAGTGACTCAGGGACAGGGAACACTGAAGCTTTCTTT
CASSDSGTGNTEAFF
>TRBJ2-1|few|TRBD2|TRBV3-1
TGTGCCAGCAGCCAAGAAGGAGGGAGGGCCAACATCAATGAGCAGTTCTTC
CASSQEGGRANINEQFF
>TRBJ2-2|few|NA|TRBV6-2/TRBV6-3
TGTGCCAGCAGTTACTCGTTCGCTCGATCGGGGGAGCTGTTTTTT
CASSYSFARSGELFF
>TRBJ1-2|NA|TRBD1|TRBV4-1
TGCGCCAGCAGCCAAGCCCCTTGGGACAGGGGGCGGTATGGCTACACCTTC
CASSQAPWDRGRYGYTF
>TRBJ1-1|many|NA|TRBV5-1
TGCGCCAGCAGTTCGACAGGAAGGGGCACTGAAGCTTTCTTT
CASSSTGRGTEAFF
>TRBJ2-1|few|NA|TRBV5-1
TGCGCCAGCAGCTTGTTGGGCACTATTGCCTACAATGAGCAGTTCTTC
CASSLLGTIAYNEQFF
>TRBJ2-5|few|TRBD2|TRBV14
TGTGCCAGCAGTCCGGGACTAGGGATAAAAGAGACCCAGTACTTC
CASSPGLGIKETQYF
>TRBJ2-1|few|TRBD1|TRBV7-8
TGTGCCAGCAGCTTTGGACAGGGGCCCCTAAATGAGCAGTTCTTC
CASSFGQGPLNEQFF
>TRBJ1-1|NA|TRBD1|TRBV5-1
TGCGCCAGCAGCTTGGGGTACAGGGGTACTGAAGCTTTCTTT
CASSLGYRGTEAFF
>TRBJ1-5|few|NA|TRBV24-1
TGTGCCACAGGGCAGGGTGTCAGCAATCAGCCCCAGCATTTT
CATGQGVSNQPQHF
>TRBJ2-5|few|TRBD1|TRBV12-3/TRBV12-4
TGTGCCAGCAGTTTACTAGGGGGCGGGGAGACCCAGTACTTC
CASSLLGGGETQYF
>TRBJ2-1|few|TRBD2|TRBV12-3/TRBV12-4
TGTGCCAGCAGTTTAACTGGACTAGCGGGACCCCCCTACAATGAGCAGTTCTTC
CASSLTGLAGPPYNEQFF
>TRBJ2-1|NA|NA|TRBV10-3
TGTGCCATCAGTGAGTCGAGTTACTCCCCTTCTAACTATGAGCAGTTCTTC
CAISESSYSPSNYEQFF
>TRBJ1-6|few|NA|TRBV20-1
TGCAGTGCTTTCAATCAGCAAACCCTCCACTTT
CSAFNQQTLHF
>TRBJ2-4|NA|TRBD2|TRBV2
TGTGCCAGCACTCCGCAGCTGGGGGGGACCCAAAACATTCAGTACTTC
CASTPQLGGTQNIQYF
>TRBJ1-2|NA|NA|TRBV10-3
TGTGCCATCCTGGAAGAGGGCCCTCACTTTCTTAACTATGGCTACACCTTC
CAILEEGPHFLNYGYTF
>TRBJ2-1|few|NA|TRBV20-1
TGCAGTGCTACGCGGGGACGGGAGCAGTTCTTC
CSATRGREQFF
>TRBJ2-5|few|TRBD2|TRBV20-1
TGCAGTGCTAGCGGGGTGGTAGCGGGGGATGAGACCCAGTACTTC
CSASGVVAGDETQYF
>TRBJ2-7|NA|TRBD2|TRBV2
TGTGCCAGCGTACTAGCGGGAACTTACGAGCAGTACTTC
CASVLAGTYEQYF
>TRBJ1-1|few|NA|TRBV2
TGTGCCAGCAGAGATGCCCCTGACGCTTTCTTT
CASRDAPDAFF
>TRBJ2-3|NA|TRBD1|TRBV24-1
TGTGCCACCAGTGACCACGGGACAGCTAGCACAGATACGCAGTATTTT
CATSDHGTASTDTQYF
>TRBJ1-1|many|NA|TRBV5-1
TGTGCCAGCAGCTTGGAGGCGAACACTGAAGCTTTCTTT
CASSLEANTEAFF
>TRBJ2-1|few|NA|TRBV7-9
TGTGCCAGCAGCCCGGGATTACCCCTCTGGGAGCAGTTCTTC
CASSPGLPLWEQFF
>TRBJ2-7|NA|NA|TRBV5-1
TGCGCCAGCAGATTTGACGGGAGTTCCTCCTACGAGCAGTACTTC
CASRFDGSSSYEQYF
>TRBJ2-7|few|TRBD2|TRBV6-1
TGTGCCAGCAGCTCCCGGGAGGGAGGATGGAACGAGCAGTACTTC
CASSSREGGWNEQYF